The sequence of this T cell receptor beta chain was determined in a study of post-analysis software for immune sequencing data. Regarding the study as a whole: Patients showed TRBV5-6, TRBV5-1 and TRBV20-1 among five TRBV segments more frequent than in controls.

The CDR3 extends over 12 amino acids. Germline assignment: CDR1 SGDLS and CDR2 YYNGEE. V lost 5 bases to trimming and J lost 4 bases, with 4 bases between them. TCR beta cDNA libraries had unique molecular identifiers. TCRdb recomputed calls from the PCR reads with MiXCR, one row per CDR3 protein. The data contain roughly 600,000 distinct CDR3 sequences, around 44% of them singletons. This clonotype was seen only a few times. Antigen unknown. The chain recombines TRBV9 with TRBJ1-6; D unclear. The receptor's source is a girl under 18 with multiple sclerosis. Source material: blood. CDR3 protein: CASRSYNSPLHF. The CDR3, as DNA: TGTGCCAGCAGGAGTTATAATTCACCCCTCCACTTT. Filled out from reference TRBV9 and TRBJ1-6, the complete variable domain reads DSGVTQTPKHLITATGQRVTLRCSPRSGDLSVYWYQQSLDQGLQFLIQYYNGEERAKGNILERFSAQQFPDLHSELNLSSLELGDSALYFCASRSYNSPLHFGNGTRLTVT.